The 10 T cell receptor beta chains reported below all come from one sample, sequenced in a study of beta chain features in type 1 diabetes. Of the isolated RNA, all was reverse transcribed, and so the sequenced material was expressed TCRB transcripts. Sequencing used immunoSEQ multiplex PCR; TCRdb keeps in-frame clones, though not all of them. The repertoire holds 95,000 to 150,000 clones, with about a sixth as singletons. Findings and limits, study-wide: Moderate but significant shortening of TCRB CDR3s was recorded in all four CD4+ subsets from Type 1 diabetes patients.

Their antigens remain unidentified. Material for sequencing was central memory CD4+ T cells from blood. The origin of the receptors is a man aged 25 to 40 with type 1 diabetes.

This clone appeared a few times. The CDR3 sequence is CPRSALGTAGGRRDTQYF. The CDR3 DNA reads as TGTCCCCGCAGCGCCCTGGGGACGGCGGGGGGGAGGAGGGATACGCAGTATTTT. V is TRBV7-2 and J is TRBJ2-3; 9 bases are shared with TRBD2. The CDR3 has 18 amino acids. Germline loops: CDR1 SGHTA, CDR2 FQGNSA.

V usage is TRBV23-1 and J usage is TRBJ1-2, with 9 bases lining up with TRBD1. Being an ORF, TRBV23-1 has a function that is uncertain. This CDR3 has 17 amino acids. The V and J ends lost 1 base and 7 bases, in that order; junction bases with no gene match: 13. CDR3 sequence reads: CASSQLTPKDRGTGYTF. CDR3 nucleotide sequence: TGCGCCAGCAGTCAATTAACGCCAAAAGACAGGGGGACTGGCTACACCTTC.

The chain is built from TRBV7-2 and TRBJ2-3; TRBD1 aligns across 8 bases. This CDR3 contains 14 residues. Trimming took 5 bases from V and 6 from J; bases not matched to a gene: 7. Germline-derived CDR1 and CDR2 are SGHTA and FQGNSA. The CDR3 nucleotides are TGTGCCAGCAGCCCCGACAGGGGCATGGATACGCAGTATTTT. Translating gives CASSPDRGMDTQYF.

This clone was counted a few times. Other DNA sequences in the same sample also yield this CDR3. CDR3 protein: CASSLSGGVPLTGELFF. In nucleotides, the CDR3 is TGTGCCAGCAGCCTAAGTGGAGGGGTCCCCCTCACCGGGGAGCTGTTTTTT. The chain has TRBV9 and TRBJ2-2; D possibly corresponds to TRBD2 (6 bases). The CDR3 is 17 amino acids. Germline V lookup: CDR1 SGDLS, CDR2 YYNGEE. V was cut by 4 bases and J by 4 bases, with 20 bases left in between.

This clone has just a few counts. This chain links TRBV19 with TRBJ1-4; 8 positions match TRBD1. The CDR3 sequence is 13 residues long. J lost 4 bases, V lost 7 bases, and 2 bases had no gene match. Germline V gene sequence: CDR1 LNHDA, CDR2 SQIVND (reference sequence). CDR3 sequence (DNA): TGTGCCAGTATCGGACAGGGTAATGAAAAACTGTTTTTT. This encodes CASIGQGNEKLFF.

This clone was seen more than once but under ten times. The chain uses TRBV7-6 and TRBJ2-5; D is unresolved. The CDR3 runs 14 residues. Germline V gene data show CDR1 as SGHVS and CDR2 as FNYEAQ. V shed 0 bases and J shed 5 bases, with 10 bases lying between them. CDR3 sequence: CASSLAGLSETQYF. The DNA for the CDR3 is TGTGCCAGCAGCTTAGCGGGCCTCTCGGAGACCCAGTACTTC. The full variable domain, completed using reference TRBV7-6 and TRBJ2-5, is GAGVSQSPRYKVTKRGQDVALRCDPISGHVSLYWYRQALGQGPEFLTYFNYEAQQDKSGLPNDRFSAERPEGSISTLTIQRTEQRDSAMYRCASSLAGLSETQYFGPGTRLLVL.

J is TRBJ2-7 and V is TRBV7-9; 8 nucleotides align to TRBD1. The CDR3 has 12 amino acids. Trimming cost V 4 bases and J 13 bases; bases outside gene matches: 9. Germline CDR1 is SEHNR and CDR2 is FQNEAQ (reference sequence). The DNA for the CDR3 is TGTGCCAGCAGCTCCAGGACAGGGACCGATTACTTC. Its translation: CASSSRTGTDYF.

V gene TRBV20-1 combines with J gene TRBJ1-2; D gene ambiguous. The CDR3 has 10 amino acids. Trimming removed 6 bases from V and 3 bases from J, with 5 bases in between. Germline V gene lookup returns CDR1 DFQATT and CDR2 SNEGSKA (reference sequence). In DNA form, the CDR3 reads TGCAGTGCCCACTACTATGGCTACACCTTC. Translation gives CSAHYYGYTF.

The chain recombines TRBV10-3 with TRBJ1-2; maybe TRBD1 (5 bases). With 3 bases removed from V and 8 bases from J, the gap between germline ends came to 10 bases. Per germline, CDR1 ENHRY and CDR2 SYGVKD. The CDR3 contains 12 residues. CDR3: CAISDQGSGYTF. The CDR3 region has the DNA TGTGCCATCAGTGACCAGGGATCCGGCTACACCTTC.

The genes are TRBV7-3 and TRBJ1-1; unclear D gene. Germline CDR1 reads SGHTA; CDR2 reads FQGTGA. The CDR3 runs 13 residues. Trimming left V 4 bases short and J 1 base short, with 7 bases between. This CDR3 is CASSSEWNTEAFF. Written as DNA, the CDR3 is TGTGCCAGCAGCTCCGAATGGAACACTGAAGCTTTCTTT.